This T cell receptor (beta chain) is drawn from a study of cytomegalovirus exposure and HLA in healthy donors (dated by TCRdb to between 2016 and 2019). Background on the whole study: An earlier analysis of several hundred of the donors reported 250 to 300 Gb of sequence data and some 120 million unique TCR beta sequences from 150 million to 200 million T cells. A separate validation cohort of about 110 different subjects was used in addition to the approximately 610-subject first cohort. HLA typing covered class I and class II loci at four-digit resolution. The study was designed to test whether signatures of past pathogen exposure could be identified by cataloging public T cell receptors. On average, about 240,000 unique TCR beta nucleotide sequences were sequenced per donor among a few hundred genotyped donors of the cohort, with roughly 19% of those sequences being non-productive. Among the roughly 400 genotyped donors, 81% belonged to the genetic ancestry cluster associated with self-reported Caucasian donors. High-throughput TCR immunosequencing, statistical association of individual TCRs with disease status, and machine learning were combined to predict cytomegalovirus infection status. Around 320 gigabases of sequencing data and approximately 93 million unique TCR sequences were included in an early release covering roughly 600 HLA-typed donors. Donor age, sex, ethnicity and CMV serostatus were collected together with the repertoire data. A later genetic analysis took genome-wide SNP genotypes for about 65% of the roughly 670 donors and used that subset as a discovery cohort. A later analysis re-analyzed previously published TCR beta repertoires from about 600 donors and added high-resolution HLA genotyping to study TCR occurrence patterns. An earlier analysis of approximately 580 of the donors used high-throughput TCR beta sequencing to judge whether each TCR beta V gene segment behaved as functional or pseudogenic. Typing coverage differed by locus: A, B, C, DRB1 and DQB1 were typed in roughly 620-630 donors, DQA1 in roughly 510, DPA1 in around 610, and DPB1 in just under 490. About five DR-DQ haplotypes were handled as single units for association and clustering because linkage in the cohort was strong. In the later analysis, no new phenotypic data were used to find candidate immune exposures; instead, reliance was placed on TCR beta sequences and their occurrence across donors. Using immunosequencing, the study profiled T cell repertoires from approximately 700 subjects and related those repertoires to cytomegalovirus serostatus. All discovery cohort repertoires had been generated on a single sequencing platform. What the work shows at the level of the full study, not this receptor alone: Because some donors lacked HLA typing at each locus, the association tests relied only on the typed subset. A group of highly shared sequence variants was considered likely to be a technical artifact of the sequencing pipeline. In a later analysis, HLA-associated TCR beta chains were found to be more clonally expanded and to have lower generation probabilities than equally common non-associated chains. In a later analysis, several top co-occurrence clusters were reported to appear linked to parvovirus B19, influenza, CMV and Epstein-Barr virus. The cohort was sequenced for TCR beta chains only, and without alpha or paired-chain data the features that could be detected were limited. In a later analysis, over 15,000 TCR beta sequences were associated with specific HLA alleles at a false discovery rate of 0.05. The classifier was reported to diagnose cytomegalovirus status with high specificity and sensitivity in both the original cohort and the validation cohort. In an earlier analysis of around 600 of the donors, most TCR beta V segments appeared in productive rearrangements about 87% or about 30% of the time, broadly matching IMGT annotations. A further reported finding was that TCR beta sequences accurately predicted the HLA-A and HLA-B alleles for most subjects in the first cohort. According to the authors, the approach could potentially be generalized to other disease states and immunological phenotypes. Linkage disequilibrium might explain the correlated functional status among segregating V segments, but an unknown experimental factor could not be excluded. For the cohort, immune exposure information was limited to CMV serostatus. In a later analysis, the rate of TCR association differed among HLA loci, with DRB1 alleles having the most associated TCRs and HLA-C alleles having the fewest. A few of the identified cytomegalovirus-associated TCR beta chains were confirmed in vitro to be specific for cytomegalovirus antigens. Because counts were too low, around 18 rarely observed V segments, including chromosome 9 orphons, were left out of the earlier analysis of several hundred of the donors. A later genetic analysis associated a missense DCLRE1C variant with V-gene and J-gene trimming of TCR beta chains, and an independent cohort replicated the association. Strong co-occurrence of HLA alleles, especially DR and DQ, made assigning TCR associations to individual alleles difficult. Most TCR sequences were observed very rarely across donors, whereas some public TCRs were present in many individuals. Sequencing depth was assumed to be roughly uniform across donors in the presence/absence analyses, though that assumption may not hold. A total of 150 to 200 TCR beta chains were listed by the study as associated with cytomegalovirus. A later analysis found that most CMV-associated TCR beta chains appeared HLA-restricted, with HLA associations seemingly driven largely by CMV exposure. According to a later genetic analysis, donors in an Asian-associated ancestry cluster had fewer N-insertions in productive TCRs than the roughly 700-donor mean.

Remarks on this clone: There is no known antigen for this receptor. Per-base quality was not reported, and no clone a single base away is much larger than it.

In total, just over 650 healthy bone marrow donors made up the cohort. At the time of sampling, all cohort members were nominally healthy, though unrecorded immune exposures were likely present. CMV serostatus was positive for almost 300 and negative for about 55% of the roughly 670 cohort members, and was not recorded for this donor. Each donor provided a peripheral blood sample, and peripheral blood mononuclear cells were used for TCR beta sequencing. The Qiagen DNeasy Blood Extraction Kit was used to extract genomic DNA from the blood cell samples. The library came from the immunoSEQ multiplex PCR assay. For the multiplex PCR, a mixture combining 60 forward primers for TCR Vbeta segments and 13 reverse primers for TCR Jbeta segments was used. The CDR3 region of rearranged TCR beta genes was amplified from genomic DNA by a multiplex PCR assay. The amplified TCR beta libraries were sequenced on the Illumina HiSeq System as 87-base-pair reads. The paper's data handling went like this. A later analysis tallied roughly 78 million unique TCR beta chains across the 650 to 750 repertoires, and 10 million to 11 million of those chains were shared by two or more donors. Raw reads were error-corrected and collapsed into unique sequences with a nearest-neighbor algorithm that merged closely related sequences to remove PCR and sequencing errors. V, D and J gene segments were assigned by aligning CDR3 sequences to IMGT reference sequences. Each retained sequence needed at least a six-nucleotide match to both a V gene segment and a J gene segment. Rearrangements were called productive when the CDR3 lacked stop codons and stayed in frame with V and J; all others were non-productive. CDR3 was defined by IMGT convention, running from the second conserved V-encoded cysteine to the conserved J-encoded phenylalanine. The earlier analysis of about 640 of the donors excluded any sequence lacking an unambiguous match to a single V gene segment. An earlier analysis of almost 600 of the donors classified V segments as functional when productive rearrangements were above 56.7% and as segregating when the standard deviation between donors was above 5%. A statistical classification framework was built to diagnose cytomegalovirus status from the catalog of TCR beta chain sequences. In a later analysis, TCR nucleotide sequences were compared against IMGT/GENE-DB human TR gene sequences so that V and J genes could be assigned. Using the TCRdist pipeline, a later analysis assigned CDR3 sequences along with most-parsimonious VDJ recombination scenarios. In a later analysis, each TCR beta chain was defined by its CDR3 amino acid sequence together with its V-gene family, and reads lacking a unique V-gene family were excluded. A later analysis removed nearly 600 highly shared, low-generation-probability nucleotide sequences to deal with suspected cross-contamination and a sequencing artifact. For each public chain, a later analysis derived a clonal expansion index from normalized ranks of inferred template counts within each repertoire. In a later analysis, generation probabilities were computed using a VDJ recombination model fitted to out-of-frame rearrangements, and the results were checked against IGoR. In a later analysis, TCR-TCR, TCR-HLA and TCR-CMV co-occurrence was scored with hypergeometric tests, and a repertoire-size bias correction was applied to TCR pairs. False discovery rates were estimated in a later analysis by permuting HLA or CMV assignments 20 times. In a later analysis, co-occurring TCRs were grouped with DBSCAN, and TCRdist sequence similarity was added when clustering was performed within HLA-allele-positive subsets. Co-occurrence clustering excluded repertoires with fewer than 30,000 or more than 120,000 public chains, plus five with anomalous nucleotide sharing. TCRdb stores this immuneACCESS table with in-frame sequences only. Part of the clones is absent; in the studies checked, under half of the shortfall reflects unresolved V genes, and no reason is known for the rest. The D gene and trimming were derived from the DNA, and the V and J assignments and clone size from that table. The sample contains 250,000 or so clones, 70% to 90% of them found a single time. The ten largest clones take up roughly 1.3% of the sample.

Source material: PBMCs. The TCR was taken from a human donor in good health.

The CDR3 is CASSIRGPETQYF. The DNA reads TGTGCCAGTAGTATCAGGGGCCCAGAGACCCAGTACTTC. The receptor chain draws on TRBV19 and TRBJ2-5; the D segment could be TRBD1, given 6 matching bases. The CDR3 runs 13 residues from the cysteine to the phenylalanine. Only the CDR3 portion is preserved as DNA: 39 bases, with reading frame beginning at the first base. V is cut by 3 bases and J by 4 bases, and the space between the germline ends is 9 bases. According to the germline V gene (reference sequence), CDR1 reads LNHDA and CDR2 reads SQIVND.